Listed below are T cell receptor beta chains from one sample, sequenced in a study of T cells in pancreatic ductal adenocarcinoma. The table came from immunoSEQ multiplex PCR; TCRdb's copy has only in-frame clones and leaves some out. The sample has over 15,000 clones, roughly 90% seen once. The material sequenced was PBMCs. The receptors were gathered from a human donor with pancreatic ductal adenocarcinoma. The CDR3 runs from the conserved cysteine through the conserved F or W. D genes are given only for firm matches. Some rows mark clone size as missing; the rest say once, few, many or name a class of expanded clone.

clone_size j_call v_call d_call cdr3_nt cdr3_aa
NA TRBJ2-3 TRBV4-1 NA TGCGCCAGCAGCCAAGATTTGGGGCAGGGAACAGATACGCAGTATTTT CASSQDLGQGTDTQYF
NA TRBJ2-2 TRBV6-5 NA TGTGCCAGCAGCCCCGACAGGATCACCGGGGAGCTGTTTTTT CASSPDRITGELFF
NA TRBJ1-4 TRBV6-6 NA TGTGCCAGCAGAGAGACGGGCAGGGGCGAAAAACTGTTTTTT CASRETGRGEKLFF
NA TRBJ2-2 TRBV5-1 TRBD2 TGCGCCAGCAGCTTGGGCCCTAGCGGGTTTACCGGGGAGCTGTTTTTT CASSLGPSGFTGELFF
once TRBJ2-1 TRBV2 NA TGTGCCAGTTTACGGGGAGTCTCCTACAATGAGCAGTTCTTC CASLRGVSYNEQFF
NA TRBJ1-6 TRBV6-5 TRBD1 TGTGCCAGCCGGGGACAGGCTAATTCACCCCTCCACTTT CASRGQANSPLHF
NA TRBJ2-3 TRBV2 NA TGTGCCAGCCAGGGGCCTTTTACAGATACGCAGTATTTT CASQGPFTDTQYF
NA TRBJ2-1 TRBV29-1 TRBD2 TGCAGCGTTGAAGGTCCAGACTATGGCGGGGGGCTCTACAATGAGCAGTTCTTC CSVEGPDYGGGLYNEQFF
NA TRBJ1-4 TRBV2 NA TGTGCCAGCATCAAGGACCGGGATAATAATGAAAAACTGTTTTTT CASIKDRDNNEKLFF
NA TRBJ2-7 TRBV6-5 TRBD1 TGTGCCAGCAGTTACTCGGGACAGTCTTACATCGAGCAGTACTTC CASSYSGQSYIEQYF
few TRBJ2-4 TRBV9 NA TGTGCCAGCAGCGAGGGGCAGGGGGAGGACATTCAGTACTTC CASSEGQGEDIQYF
NA TRBJ2-5 TRBV7-2 TRBD1 TGTGCCAGCAGCCAAGGACAGGAGCAAGAGACCCAGTACTTC CASSQGQEQETQYF
NA TRBJ2-3 TRBV15 TRBD2 TGTGCCACCAGCAGGGGGGGACTAGCGGGGAGCACAGATACGCAGTATTTT CATSRGGLAGSTDTQYF
NA TRBJ2-5 TRBV5-4 TRBD1 TGTGCCAGCAGCTTGTGGGGACAGGGAAACAAGCAGTACTTC CASSLWGQGNKQYF
NA TRBJ2-5 TRBV6-5 TRBD1 TGTGCCAGCAGTCCGGACAGGGCGCAGGAGACCCAGTACTTC CASSPDRAQETQYF
NA TRBJ1-3 TRBV11-3 NA TGTGCCAGCAGCCCCCGTGGCAGGGGCGGCTCTGGAAACACCATATATTTT CASSPRGRGGSGNTIYF